Here is one T cell receptor beta chain with its context. The data were obtained in a study of CD8+ T cells in alopecia areata. Sequencing used cDNA as its template, made by extracting RNA and reverse transcribing it. The data were produced by immunoSEQ multiplex PCR, yet TCRdb's version contains in-frame clones alone and is incomplete. The sample contains under 150,000 clones, around 82% of which appear only once. This CDR3 has 15 residues. V lost 2 bases to trimming and J lost 6 bases; unmatched junction nucleotides: 6. Germline loops: CDR1 MNHEY, CDR2 SVGAGI. Treatment given: oral pan-JAK inhibitor, 5-10 mg twice daily.

The J gene is TRBJ2-7, the V gene TRBV6-5; 11 nucleotides match TRBD1. Sequenced material: CD8+ T cells sorted from blood, taken at week 4, from a patient treated with tofacitinib. The sequence was collected from a human donor with alopecia areata. In DNA, the CDR3 is TGTGCCAGCAGTTACCTTGGGACAGGGGGGTTCGAGCAGTACTTC. Amino acid sequence: CASSYLGTGGFEQYF.